This TCR beta chain was recorded in a study of T cell responses to AZD1222 COVID-19 vaccine. Study-level findings and limits: Along spike, vaccine-associated CD4 TCRs were found throughout, with dominance at 160-218 and 743-854. No day 14 peak samples; only post-peak repertoires were characterized.

Concerning this clone itself: Its matching antigen is unknown.

Sequenced by immunoSEQ multiplex PCR; TCRdb stores in-frame clones only, minus some. The profile covers around 180,000 clones, with approximately 86% appearing a single time and approximately 0.5% taken by the ten largest. This CDR3 comprises 16 residues. Between the trimmed V and J ends, which lost 3 bases and 3 bases, there was a span of 18 bases. Per germline, CDR1 KGHSH and CDR2 LQKENI. The TCR comes from an adult in good health. The chain couples TRBV18 to TRBJ2-7; the D gene is possibly TRBD2 (6 bases). The sample was peripheral blood, taken on day 0 of AZD1222 vaccination. The CDR3 DNA reads as TGTGCCAGCTCACCCCTAAGGCGGGAATTGTACTACGAGCAGTACTTC. Protein sequence: CASSPLRRELYYEQYF. Using reference TRBV18 and TRBJ2-7 for the parts outside the CDR3, the full variable domain is NAGVMQNPRHLVRRRGQEARLRCSPMKGHSHVYWYRQLPEEGLKFMVYLQKENIIDESGMPKERFSAEFPKEGPSILRIQQVVRGDSAAYFCASSPLRRELYYEQYFGPGTRLTVT.